Below, 32 T cell receptor beta chains from the same sample are listed, as sequenced in a study of cytomegalovirus exposure and HLA in healthy donors. The PCR made use of 60 Vbeta and 13 Jbeta primers. Measured with immunoSEQ multiplex PCR; TCRdb has only the in-frame clones, and not every one. The sample holds 100,000 or so clones; 76% are singletons and the top ten take around 4%. Sequenced sample: PBMCs. These receptors all stem from a man aged 40-50 years in good health and CMV-seronegative.

This chain links TRBV6-5 with TRBJ1-2; D remains ambiguous. The CDR3 is 16 amino acids. Germline V lookup: CDR1 MNHEY, CDR2 SVGAGI. V was shortened by 0 bases and J by 1 base, with 12 bases between the two germline ends. In DNA, the CDR3 is TGTGCCAGCAGTTACTCGAAGTGGCCTCTTAACTATGGCTACACCTTC. This gives the protein CASSYSKWPLNYGYTF.

This chain joins TRBV5-1 and TRBJ2-5; D gene ambiguous. V lost 0 bases and J 2 bases, leaving 8 bases between the germline ends. The length of the CDR3 is 14 residues. Germline CDR1 and CDR2: SGHRS and YFSETQ. CDR3 loop: CASSLAVGQETQYF. As DNA, the CDR3 is TGCGCCAGCAGCTTGGCCGTCGGGCAAGAGACCCAGTACTTC.

This clone appeared a few times. The V call is TRBV6-4, the J call TRBJ1-3, with 7 nucleotides matching TRBD1. The CDR3 loop spans 18 amino acids. The trim removed 2 bases at V and 0 bases at J, leaving 10 bases unmatched. The germline V gene has CDR1 MRHNA and CDR2 SNTAGT. CDR3 coding DNA: TGTGCCAGCAGTGACCCACAGGGGACCTCGAGCTCTGGAAACACCATATATTTT. Translated: CASSDPQGTSSSGNTIYF.

V gene TRBV27 combines with J gene TRBJ1-2; maybe TRBD1 (5 bases). The CDR3 has 13 residues. Per germline, CDR1 MNHEY and CDR2 SMNVEV (reference sequence). V shed 4 bases and J shed 8 bases, with 14 bases lying between them. CDR3 residues: CASSSYRREGYTF. CDR3 sequence (DNA): TGTGCCAGCAGTTCGTACAGGAGGGAGGGCTACACCTTC.

About this clone itself: Germline is not matched at one junction end, which may reflect a read error. The rearrangement links TRBV7-9 to TRBJ2-5; the match to TRBD2 covers 12 bases. The germline gives CDR1 SEHNR, CDR2 FQNEAQ (reference sequence). The CDR3 contains 15 residues. This CDR3 reads CSSSSWTSGVETQYF. CDR3 bases: TGTTCCAGCAGCTCTTGGACTAGCGGGGTGGAGACCCAGTACTTC. Full variable domain (remainder filled in from reference TRBV7-9 and TRBJ2-5): DTGVSQNPRHKITKRGQNVTFRCDPISEHNRLYWYRQTLGQGPEFLTYFQNEAQLEKSRLLSDRFSAERPKGSFSTLEIQRTEQGDSAMYLCSSSSWTSGVETQYFGPGTRLLVL.

The CDR3 nucleotides read TGCGCCAGCAGCTTGGGAGACAGGCATGTGGAGACCCAGTACTTC. This sequence encodes CASSLGDRHVETQYF. The rearrangement links TRBV5-1 to TRBJ2-5, with a possible D match to TRBD1 (6 bases). Per germline, CDR1 SGHRS and CDR2 YFSETQ. The germline V and J ends were trimmed by 0 bases and 5 bases, with 14 bases remaining between them. This CDR3 spans 15 amino acids.

The chain combines TRBV5-4 with TRBJ2-7, with TRBD1 matching over 7 bases. This CDR3 region has 16 residues. The junction had 11 bases not matched to a gene; V was cut back by 2 bases and J by 3 bases. CDR1 is SGHNT and CDR2 is YYREEE in the germline V gene (reference sequence). The CDR3 sequence is CASSLGGNPEGYEQYF. DNA of the CDR3: TGTGCCAGCAGCTTAGGGGGCAACCCTGAAGGCTACGAGCAGTACTTC.

The chain recombines TRBV5-6 with TRBJ1-2, with 8 bases that match TRBD1. Germline trimming cut 5 bases from V and 4 bases from J; bases unmatched to any gene: 7. Looked up from germline, CDR1 is SGHDT and CDR2 is YYEEEE. The CDR3 consists of 14 residues. Written as DNA, the CDR3 is TGTGCCAGCAGACCGACAGGGGCGATCTATGGCTACACCTTC. This sequence encodes CASRPTGAIYGYTF.

The chain couples TRBV6-6 to TRBJ2-7; 7 nucleotides line up with TRBD1. This CDR3 spans 13 amino acids. Germline V gene lookup returns CDR1 MNHNY and CDR2 SVGAGI (reference sequence). J was trimmed by 6 bases and V by 0 bases; bases with no gene match: 2. CDR3: CASSYSGGGEQYV. As DNA, the CDR3 is TGTGCCAGCAGTTACTCAGGGGGCGGCGAGCAGTACGTC.

J is TRBJ1-2 and V is TRBV19; D is uncertain. V lost 4 bases, J lost 2 bases, and 8 bases lay in between. The CDR3 loop spans 13 amino acids. Germline assignment: CDR1 LNHDA and CDR2 SQIVND (reference sequence). The CDR3 DNA sequence: TGTGCCAGTAGTACTCAGATGAACTATGGCTACACCTTC. Protein product: CASSTQMNYGYTF. Filled out from reference TRBV19 and TRBJ1-2, the complete variable domain reads DGGITQSPKYLFRKEGQNVTLSCEQNLNHDAMYWYRQDPGQGLRLIYYSQIVNDFQKGDIAEGYSVSREKKESFPLTVTSAQKNPTAFYLCASSTQMNYGYTFGSGTRLTVV.

V gene TRBV6-1 combines with J gene TRBJ2-7; 13 nucleotides line up with TRBD2. The germline CDR1 and CDR2 sequences are MNHNS and SASEGT. After removal of 3 bases from V and 2 bases from J, the junction contained 4 bases not matched to a gene. The CDR3 covers 16 residues. The DNA for the CDR3 is TGTGCCAGCAGTGACACAGGGACTAGCGGGACCTACGAGCAGTACGTC. Protein sequence: CASSDTGTSGTYEQYV.

The V gene is TRBV2, the J gene TRBJ1-4; 10 bases map to TRBD1. Germline CDR1 is SNHLY and CDR2 is FYNNEI. V gave up 6 bases and J gave up 10 bases; unmatched junction bases: 11. The length of the CDR3 is 15 residues. The CDR3 DNA reads TGTGCCAGCAGCAGCCGGGACAGGGGAGACCGAAAACTGTTTTTT. Translation: CASSSRDRGDRKLFF.

The chain has TRBV5-1 and TRBJ1-2; 7 positions match TRBD1. This CDR3 spans 15 amino acids. With V trimmed by 2 bases and J by 4 bases, 8 bases remained unmatched. The germline V gene has CDR1 SGHRS and CDR2 YFSETQ. The CDR3 sequence is CASSFLNRGLYGYTF. CDR3 nucleotide sequence: TGCGCCAGCAGCTTCCTTAACAGGGGCCTCTATGGCTACACCTTC. The full variable domain, its missing parts supplied by reference TRBV5-1 and TRBJ1-2, is KAGVTQTPRYLIKTRGQQVTLSCSPISGHRSVSWYQQTPGQGLQFLFEYFSETQRNKGNFPGRFSGRQFSNSRSEMNVSTLELGDSALYLCASSFLNRGLYGYTFGSGTRLTVV.

The count of this clone is one. This rearrangement joins TRBV9 to TRBJ2-3; TRBD1 matches at 10 bases. The CDR3 spans 19 residues. The germline CDR1 and CDR2 sequences are SGDLS and YYNGEE. The V and J ends lost 0 bases and 1 base, in that order; junction bases with no gene match: 11. This CDR3 is CASSVVGDRGGGGTDTQYF. The CDR3 nucleotides read TGTGCCAGCAGCGTAGTGGGGGACAGGGGAGGGGGCGGCACAGATACGCAGTATTTT. Full variable domain (missing parts from reference TRBV9 and TRBJ2-3): DSGVTQTPKHLITATGQRVTLRCSPRSGDLSVYWYQQSLDQGLQFLIQYYNGEERAKGNILERFSAQQFPDLHSELNLSSLELGDSALYFCASSVVGDRGGGGTDTQYFGPGTRLTVL.

The genes are TRBV10-1 and TRBJ2-1; 9 bases are shared with TRBD2. Germline values: CDR1 WNHNN, CDR2 SYGVQD (reference sequence). The CDR3 has 15 amino acids. The V and J ends lost 2 bases and 3 bases, in that order; junction bases with no gene match: 2. The CDR3 is CASSEGSGGYNEQFF. The CDR3, as DNA: TGCGCCAGCAGTGAGGGTAGCGGGGGCTACAATGAGCAGTTCTTC.

V and J are TRBV10-2 and TRBJ1-4; 9 bases line up with TRBD1. Germline CDR1 reads WSHSY; CDR2 reads SAAADI. The CDR3 spans 13 residues. V lost 7 bases and J lost 5; bases outside the gene matches: 2. This CDR3 reads CASTGQGNEKLFF. The CDR3, as DNA: TGCGCCAGCACGGGACAGGGAAATGAAAAACTGTTTTTT.

The sample holds a few counts of this clone. The rearrangement uses TRBV4-3 and TRBJ1-1; TRBD1 might be the D (5 bases). The ends were cut back, 6 bases at V and 1 base at J, with 12 bases in the middle. The germline V gene has CDR1 LGHNA and CDR2 YSLEER. This CDR3 region has 14 residues. CDR3 nucleotide sequence: TGCGCCAGCAGTTTCCGGACAACGAACACTGAAGCTTTCTTT. Protein sequence: CASSFRTTNTEAFF.

The chain links TRBV29-1 to TRBJ1-2; 7 bases line up with TRBD1. V lost 6 bases, J lost 4 bases, and 8 bases stayed unmatched. This CDR3 region has 13 residues. The germline V gene has CDR1 SQVTM and CDR2 ANQGSEA. CDR3 in DNA: TGCAGCGTGGCCCGGGCAGGGGGCTATGGCTACACCTTC. This translates into CSVARAGGYGYTF. Full variable domain (outside the CDR3, taken from reference TRBV29-1 and TRBJ1-2): SAVISQKPSRDICQRGTSLTIQCQVDSQVTMMFWYRQQPGQSLTLIATANQGSEATYESGFVIDKFPISRPNLTFSTLTVSNMSPEDSSIYLCSVARAGGYGYTFGSGTRLTVV.

Regarding this clone: A junction end diverges from the germline sequence, so it may reflect a read error. The rearrangement uses TRBV7-9 and TRBJ2-3; D ambiguous. Germline V lookup: CDR1 SEHNR, CDR2 FQNEAQ (reference sequence). The CDR3 sequence is 14 residues long. In DNA, the CDR3 is TGTTCCAGCAGCTTACGGGTGAGCACAGATACGCAGTATTTT. Translated: CSSSLRVSTDTQYF.

V is TRBV6-5 and J is TRBJ1-1, with D uncertain. V lost 7 bases to trimming and J lost 4 bases, with 13 bases between them. Germline CDR1 MNHEY, CDR2 SVGAGI. CDR3 length equals 13 residues. The CDR3 DNA reads TGTGCCAGCACCTCCCGGGTTCCCACTGAAGCTTTCTTT. This codes for CASTSRVPTEAFF.

The CDR3 DNA follows: TGTGCCAGCAGCTTCCTGACAGGGGCAACTAATGAAAAACTGTTTTTT. Residues: CASSFLTGATNEKLFF. The chain carries TRBV7-2 and TRBJ1-4; 8 bases line up with TRBD1. CDR1 and CDR2 (germline): SGHTA, FQGNSA. The CDR3 runs to 16 residues. V trimming: 3 bases; J trimming: 0 bases; junction bases outside the gene matches: 3. Combining the CDR3 with reference TRBV7-2 and TRBJ1-4 gives the whole variable domain GAGVSQSPSNKVTEKGKDVELRCDPISGHTALYWYRQSLGQGLEFLIYFQGNSAPDKSGLPSDRFSAERTGGSVSTLTIQRTQQEDSAVYLCASSFLTGATNEKLFFGSGTQLSVL.

In regard to this clone: Germline is not matched at one junction end, which may reflect a read error. The chain carries TRBV7-8 and TRBJ1-5; 9 bases align to TRBD1. Germline V gives CDR1 SGHVS, CDR2 FQNEAQ. The CDR3 length is 15 residues. For the CDR3, the DNA is TGTGCCAGCAGATTAGGGGACAGGGGCAATCAGCCCCAGCATTTT. Protein product: CASRLGDRGNQPQHF. Filled out from reference TRBV7-8 and TRBJ1-5, the complete variable domain reads GAGVSQSPRYKVAKRGQDVALRCDPISGHVSLFWYQQALGQGPEFLTYFQNEAQLDKSGLPSDRFFAERPEGSVSTLKIQRTQQEDSAVYLCASRLGDRGNQPQHFGDGTRLSIL.

This clone occurred a few times. The identical CDR3 is also encoded by other nucleotide sequences in the sample. The chain is built from TRBV5-1 and TRBJ1-1; TRBD1 is a possible D gene (5 bases). Germline V CDR1 and CDR2: SGHRS, YFSETQ. This CDR3 has 14 amino acids. V was clipped by 0 bases and J by 3 bases, with 9 bases between them. The CDR3 DNA reads as TGCGCCAGCAGCTTGGCGGGGGGGTACACTGAAGCTTTCTTT. It is translated as CASSLAGGYTEAFF. Based on the CDR3 plus reference TRBV5-1 and TRBJ1-1, the full variable domain is KAGVTQTPRYLIKTRGQQVTLSCSPISGHRSVSWYQQTPGQGLQFLFEYFSETQRNKGNFPGRFSGRQFSNSRSEMNVSTLELGDSALYLCASSLAGGYTEAFFGQGTRLTVV.

The chain joins TRBV27 to TRBJ2-5; possibly TRBD1 for D (7 bases). The germline V and J ends were trimmed by 5 bases and 7 bases, with 23 bases remaining between them. Germline V CDR1 and CDR2: MNHEY, SMNVEV (reference sequence). The CDR3 loop spans 16 amino acids. This CDR3 is CASSPSWAGGMMTQYF. CDR3 DNA: TGTGCCAGCAGTCCTTCCTGGGCAGGGGGGATGATGACCCAGTACTTC.

This clone was observed a handful of times. The J gene is TRBJ1-1, the V gene TRBV9; 7 bases fit TRBD1. The CDR3 spans 15 residues. The germline CDR1 and CDR2 sequences are SGDLS and YYNGEE. V trimming: 1 base; J trimming: 1 base; junction bases outside the gene matches: 4. The CDR3: CASSVRGGANTEAFF. The CDR3 nucleotides are TGTGCCAGCAGCGTAAGAGGGGGCGCGAACACTGAAGCTTTCTTT.

CDR3 residues: CASSYSNRVGDTQYF. CDR3 nucleotide sequence: TGTGCCAGCAGTTACTCGAACAGGGTTGGGGATACGCAGTATTTT. V is TRBV6-5 and J is TRBJ2-3; D possibly corresponds to TRBD1 (6 bases). V was clipped by 0 bases and J by 6 bases, with 13 bases between them. The CDR3 runs to 15 residues. CDR1 is MNHEY and CDR2 is SVGAGI in the germline V gene.

The chain is built from TRBV15 and TRBJ1-6, with 10 bases matching TRBD1. Germline lookup yields CDR1 LNHNV and CDR2 YYDKDF (reference sequence). Trimming removed 0 bases from V and 9 bases from J; junction bases left unmatched: 8. CDR3 size: 17 residues. The CDR3 DNA reads TGTGCCACCAGCAGAGATCGGGACAGGGGAGCGAGTTCACCCCTCCACTTT. Amino acids: CATSRDRDRGASSPLHF.

V is TRBV10-2 and J is TRBJ1-2; the D is unclear. Germline CDR1 and CDR2: WSHSY and SAAADI. V was clipped by 2 bases and J by 4 bases, with 8 bases between them. The CDR3 sequence is 13 residues long. CDR3 sequence: CASSERHSYGYTF. The CDR3 coding sequence is TGCGCCAGCAGTGAGAGACACTCCTATGGCTACACCTTC.

The V and J genes are TRBV10-3 and TRBJ2-7, with a weak D call TRBD2 (6 bases). In germline, CDR1 is ENHRY, CDR2 SYGVKD. The CDR3 consists of 14 residues. V lost 8 bases to trimming and J lost 0 bases, with 14 bases between them. CDR3 protein: CAIGGTASSYEQYF. For the CDR3, the DNA is TGTGCCATCGGCGGGACCGCGAGCTCCTACGAGCAGTACTTC.

The chain uses TRBV7-8 and TRBJ1-5; 12 bases agree with TRBD1. This CDR3 spans 19 amino acids. Germline CDR1 is SGHVS and CDR2 is FQNEAQ. The V gene end was trimmed by 0 bases and the J gene end by 0 bases; junction bases not matched to a gene: 6. CDR3 loop: CASSLAGQGASGSNQPQHF. Here the CDR3 DNA reads TGTGCCAGCAGCTTAGCGGGACAGGGGGCCTCCGGTAGCAATCAGCCCCAGCATTTT.

This clone has a single count. This rearrangement joins TRBV5-1 to TRBJ1-2; D gene uncertain. The CDR3 extends over 14 amino acids. Germline V CDR1 and CDR2: SGHRS, YFSETQ. Trimming took off 0 bases at V and 8 bases at J, with 14 bases between the two ends. The CDR3 nucleotides read TGCGCCAGCAGCTTGGAACAGTCCCTTGGGGGCTACACCTTC. Its translation is CASSLEQSLGGYTF. The full variable domain, completed using reference TRBV5-1 and TRBJ1-2, is KAGVTQTPRYLIKTRGQQVTLSCSPISGHRSVSWYQQTPGQGLQFLFEYFSETQRNKGNFPGRFSGRQFSNSRSEMNVSTLELGDSALYLCASSLEQSLGGYTFGSGTRLTVV.

Only one count was recorded for this clone. This rearrangement joins TRBV5-4 to TRBJ2-3; the D gene is possibly TRBD2 (6 bases). This CDR3 contains 15 residues. The germline V gene has CDR1 SGHNT and CDR2 YYREEE (reference sequence). V was cut by 1 base and J by 6 bases, with 15 bases left in between. Here the CDR3 reads CASSLSAGRMDTQYF. The DNA of the CDR3 is TGTGCCAGCAGCTTGTCGGCGGGGAGGATGGATACGCAGTATTTT.